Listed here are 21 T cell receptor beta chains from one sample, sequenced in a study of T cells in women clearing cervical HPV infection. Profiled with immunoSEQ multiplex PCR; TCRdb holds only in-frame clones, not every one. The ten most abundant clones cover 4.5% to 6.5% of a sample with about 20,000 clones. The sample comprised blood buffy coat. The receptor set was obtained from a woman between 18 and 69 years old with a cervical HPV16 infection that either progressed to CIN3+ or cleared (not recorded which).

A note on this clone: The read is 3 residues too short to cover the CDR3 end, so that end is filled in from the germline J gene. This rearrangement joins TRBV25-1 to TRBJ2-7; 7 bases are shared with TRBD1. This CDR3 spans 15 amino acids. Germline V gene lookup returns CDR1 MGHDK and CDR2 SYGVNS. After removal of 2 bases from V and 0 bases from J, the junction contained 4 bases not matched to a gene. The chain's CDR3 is CASSEPGTASYEQYF. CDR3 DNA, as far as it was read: TGTGCCAGCAGTGAACCAGGGACAGCCTCCTACGAG.

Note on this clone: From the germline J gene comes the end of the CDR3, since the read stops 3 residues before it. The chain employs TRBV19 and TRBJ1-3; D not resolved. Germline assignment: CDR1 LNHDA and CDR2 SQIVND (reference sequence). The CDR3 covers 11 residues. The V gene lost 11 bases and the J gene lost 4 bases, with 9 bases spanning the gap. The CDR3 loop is CAGSLGNTIYF. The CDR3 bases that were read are TGTGCCGGCTCCCTGGGAAACACC. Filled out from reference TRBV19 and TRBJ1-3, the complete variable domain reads DGGITQSPKYLFRKEGQNVTLSCEQNLNHDAMYWYRQDPGQGLRLIYYSQIVNDFQKGDIAEGYSVSREKKESFPLTVTSAQKNPTAFYLCAGSLGNTIYFGEGSWLTVV.

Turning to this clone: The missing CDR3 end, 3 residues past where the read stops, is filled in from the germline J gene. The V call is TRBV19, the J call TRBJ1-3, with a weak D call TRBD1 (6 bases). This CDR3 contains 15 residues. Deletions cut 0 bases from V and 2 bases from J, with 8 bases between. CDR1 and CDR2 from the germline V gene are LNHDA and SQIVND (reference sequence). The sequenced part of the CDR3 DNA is TGTGCCAGTAGTATAGACACAGGGACTGGAAACACC. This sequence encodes CASSIDTGTGNT. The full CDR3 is CASSIDTGTGNTIYF.

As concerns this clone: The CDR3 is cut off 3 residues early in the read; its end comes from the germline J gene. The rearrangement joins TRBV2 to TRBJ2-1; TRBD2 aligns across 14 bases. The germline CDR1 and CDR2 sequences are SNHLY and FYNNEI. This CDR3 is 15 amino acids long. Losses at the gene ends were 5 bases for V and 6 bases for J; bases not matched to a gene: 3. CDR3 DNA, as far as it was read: TGTGCCAGCAGTCCGGGACTAGCGGGGGTCAATGAG. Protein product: CASSPGLAGVNE. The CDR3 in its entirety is CASSPGLAGVNEQFF.

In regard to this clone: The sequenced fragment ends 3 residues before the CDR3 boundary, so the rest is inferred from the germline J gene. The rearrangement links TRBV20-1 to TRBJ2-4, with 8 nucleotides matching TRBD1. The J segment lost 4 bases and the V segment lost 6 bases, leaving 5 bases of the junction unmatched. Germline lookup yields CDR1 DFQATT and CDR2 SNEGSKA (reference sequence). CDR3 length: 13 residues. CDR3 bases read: TGCAGTGCAAACAGGGGGAATAAAAACATT. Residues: CSANRGNKNI. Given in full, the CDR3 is CSANRGNKNIQYF.

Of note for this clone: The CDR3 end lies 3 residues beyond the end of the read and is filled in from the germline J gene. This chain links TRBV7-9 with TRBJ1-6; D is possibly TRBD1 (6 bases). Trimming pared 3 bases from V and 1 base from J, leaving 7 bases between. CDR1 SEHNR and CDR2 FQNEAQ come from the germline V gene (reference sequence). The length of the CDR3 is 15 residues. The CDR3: CASSFTGSYNSPLHF. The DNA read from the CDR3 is TGTGCCAGCAGCTTTACAGGGTCCTATAATTCACCC. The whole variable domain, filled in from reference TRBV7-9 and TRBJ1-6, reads DTGVSQNPRHKITKRGQNVTFRCDPISEHNRLYWYRQTLGQGPEFLTYFQNEAQLEKSRLLSDRFSAERPKGSFSTLEIQRTEQGDSAMYLCASSFTGSYNSPLHFGNGTRLTVT.

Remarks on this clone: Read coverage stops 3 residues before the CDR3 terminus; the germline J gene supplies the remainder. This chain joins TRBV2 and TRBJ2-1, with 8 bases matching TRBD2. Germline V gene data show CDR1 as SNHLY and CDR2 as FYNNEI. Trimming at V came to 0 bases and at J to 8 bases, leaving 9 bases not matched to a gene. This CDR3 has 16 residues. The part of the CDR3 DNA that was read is TGTGCCAGCAGTGAAGCGGGGCGGGGGGCCATGGATGAG. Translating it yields CASSEAGRGAMDE. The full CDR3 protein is CASSEAGRGAMDEQFF.

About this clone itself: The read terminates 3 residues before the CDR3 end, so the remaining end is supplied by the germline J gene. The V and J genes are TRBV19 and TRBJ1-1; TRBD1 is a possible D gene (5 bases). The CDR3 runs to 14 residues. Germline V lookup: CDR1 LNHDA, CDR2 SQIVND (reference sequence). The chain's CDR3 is CASNILAGGSAAFF. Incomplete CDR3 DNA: TGTGCCAGTAACATACTAGCGGGGGGATCCGCA. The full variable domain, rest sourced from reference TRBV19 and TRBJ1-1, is DGGITQSPKYLFRKEGQNVTLSCEQNLNHDAMYWYRQDPGQGLRLIYYSQIVNDFQKGDIAEGYSVSREKKESFPLTVTSAQKNPTAFYLCASNILAGGSAAFFGQGTRLTVV.

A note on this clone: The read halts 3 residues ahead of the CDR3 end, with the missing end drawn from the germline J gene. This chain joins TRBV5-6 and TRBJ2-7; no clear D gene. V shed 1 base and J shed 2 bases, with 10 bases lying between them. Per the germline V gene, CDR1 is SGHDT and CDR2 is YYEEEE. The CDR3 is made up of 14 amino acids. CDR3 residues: CASSLSVTAYEQYF. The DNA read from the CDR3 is TGTGCCAGCAGCTTGTCGGTTACCGCCTACGAG.

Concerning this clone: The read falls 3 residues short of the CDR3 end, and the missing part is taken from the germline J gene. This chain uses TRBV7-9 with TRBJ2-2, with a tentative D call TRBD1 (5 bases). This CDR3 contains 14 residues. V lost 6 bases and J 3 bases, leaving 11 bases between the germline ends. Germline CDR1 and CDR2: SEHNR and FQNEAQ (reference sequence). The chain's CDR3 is CASRGDSYTGELFF. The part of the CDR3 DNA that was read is TGTGCCAGCAGAGGTGACAGTTACACCGGGGAG.

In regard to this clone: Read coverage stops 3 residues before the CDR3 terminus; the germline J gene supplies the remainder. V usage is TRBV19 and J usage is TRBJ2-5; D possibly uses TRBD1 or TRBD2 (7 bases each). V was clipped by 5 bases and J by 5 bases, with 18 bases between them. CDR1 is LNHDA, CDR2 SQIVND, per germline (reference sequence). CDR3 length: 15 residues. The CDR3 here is CASSPNYRGGETQYF. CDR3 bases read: TGTGCCAGTAGTCCGAACTACAGGGGAGGGGAGACC.

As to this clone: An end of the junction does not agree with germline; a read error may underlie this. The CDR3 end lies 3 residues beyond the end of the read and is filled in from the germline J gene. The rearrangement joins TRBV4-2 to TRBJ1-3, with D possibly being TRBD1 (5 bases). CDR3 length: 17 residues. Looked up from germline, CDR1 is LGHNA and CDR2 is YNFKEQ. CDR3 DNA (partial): TGCGCCAGCAGCCAAGAAATTTCGGGGACTTCTGGAAACACC. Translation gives CASSQEISGTSGNT. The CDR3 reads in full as CASSQEISGTSGNTIYF.

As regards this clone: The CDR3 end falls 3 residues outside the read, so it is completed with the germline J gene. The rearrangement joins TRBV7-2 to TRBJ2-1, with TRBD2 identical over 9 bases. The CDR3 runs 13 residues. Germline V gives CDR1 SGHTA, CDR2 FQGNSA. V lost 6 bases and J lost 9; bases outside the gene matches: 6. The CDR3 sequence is CASSRGGAAEQFF. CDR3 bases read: TGTGCCAGCAGTCGCGGGGGGGCCGCTGAG.

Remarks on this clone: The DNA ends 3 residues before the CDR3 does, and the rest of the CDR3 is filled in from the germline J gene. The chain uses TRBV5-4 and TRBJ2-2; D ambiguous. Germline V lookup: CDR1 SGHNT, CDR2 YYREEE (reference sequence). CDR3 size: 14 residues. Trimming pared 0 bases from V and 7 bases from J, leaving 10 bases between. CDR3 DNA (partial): TGTGCCAGCAGCTTGGCAGGATCGGACGGGGAG. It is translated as CASSLAGSDGE. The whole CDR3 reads CASSLAGSDGELFF.

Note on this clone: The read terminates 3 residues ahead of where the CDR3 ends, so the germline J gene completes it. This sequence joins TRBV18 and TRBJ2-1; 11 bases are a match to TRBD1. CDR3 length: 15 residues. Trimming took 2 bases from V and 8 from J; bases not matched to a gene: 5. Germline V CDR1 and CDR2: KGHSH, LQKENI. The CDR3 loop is CASSPGQGANDEQFF. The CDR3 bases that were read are TGTGCCAGCTCACCAGGACAGGGGGCTAATGATGAG.

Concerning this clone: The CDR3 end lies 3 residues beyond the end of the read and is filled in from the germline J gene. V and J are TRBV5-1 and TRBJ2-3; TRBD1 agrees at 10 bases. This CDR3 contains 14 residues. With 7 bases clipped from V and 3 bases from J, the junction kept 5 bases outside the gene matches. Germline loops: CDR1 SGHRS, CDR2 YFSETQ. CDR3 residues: CASRQGALTDTQYF. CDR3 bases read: TGCGCCAGCCGACAGGGGGCCTTGACAGATACG. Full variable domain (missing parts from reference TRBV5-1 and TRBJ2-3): KAGVTQTPRYLIKTRGQQVTLSCSPISGHRSVSWYQQTPGQGLQFLFEYFSETQRNKGNFPGRFSGRQFSNSRSEMNVSTLELGDSALYLCASRQGALTDTQYFGPGTRLTVL.

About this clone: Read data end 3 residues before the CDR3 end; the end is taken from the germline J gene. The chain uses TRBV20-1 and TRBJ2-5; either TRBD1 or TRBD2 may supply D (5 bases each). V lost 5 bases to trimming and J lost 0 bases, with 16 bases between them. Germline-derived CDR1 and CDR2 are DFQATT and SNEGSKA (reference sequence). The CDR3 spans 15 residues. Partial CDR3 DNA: TGCAGTGCTGGAGGACAAGCCGATTACCAAGAGACC. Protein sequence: CSAGGQADYQET. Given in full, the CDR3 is CSAGGQADYQETQYF.

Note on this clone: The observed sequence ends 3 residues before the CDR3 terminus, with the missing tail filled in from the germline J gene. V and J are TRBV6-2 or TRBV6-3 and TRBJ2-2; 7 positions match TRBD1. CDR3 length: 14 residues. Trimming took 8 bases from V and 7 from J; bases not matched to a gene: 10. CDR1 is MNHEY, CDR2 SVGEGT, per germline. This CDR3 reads CASREQGVVGELFF. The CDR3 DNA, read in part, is TGTGCCAGCCGCGAGCAGGGGGTAGTCGGGGAG.

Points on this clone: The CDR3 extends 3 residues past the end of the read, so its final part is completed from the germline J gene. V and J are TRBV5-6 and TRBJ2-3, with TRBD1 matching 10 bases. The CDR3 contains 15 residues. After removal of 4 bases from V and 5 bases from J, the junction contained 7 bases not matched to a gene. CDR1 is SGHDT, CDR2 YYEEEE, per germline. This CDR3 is CASSQGQGRGDTQYF. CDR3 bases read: TGTGCCAGCAGCCAGGGACAGGGGCGAGGAGATACG.

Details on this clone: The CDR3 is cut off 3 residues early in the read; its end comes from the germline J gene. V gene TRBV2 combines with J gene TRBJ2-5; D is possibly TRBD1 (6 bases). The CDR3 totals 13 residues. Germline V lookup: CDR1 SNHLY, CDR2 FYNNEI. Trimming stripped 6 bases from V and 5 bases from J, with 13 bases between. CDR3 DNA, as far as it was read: TGTGCCAGCAGCCGAGTAAGGGGGGAGACC. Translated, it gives CASSRVRGET. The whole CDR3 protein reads CASSRVRGETQYF. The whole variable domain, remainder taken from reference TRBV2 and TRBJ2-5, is EPEVTQTPSHQVTQMGQEVILRCVPISNHLYFYWYRQILGQKVEFLVSFYNNEISEKSEIFDDQFSVERPDGSNFTLKIRSTKLEDSAMYFCASSRVRGETQYFGPGTRLLVL.

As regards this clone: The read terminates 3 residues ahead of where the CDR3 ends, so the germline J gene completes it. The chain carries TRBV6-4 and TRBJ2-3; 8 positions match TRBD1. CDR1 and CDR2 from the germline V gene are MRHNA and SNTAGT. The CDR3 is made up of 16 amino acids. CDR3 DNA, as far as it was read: TGTGCCAGCAGTGATCCAGGGGGCGCTGAGCCATACACG. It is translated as CASSDPGGAEPYT. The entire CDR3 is CASSDPGGAEPYTQYF.